The next 29 T cell receptor beta chains were all read from a single sample in a study of cytomegalovirus exposure and HLA in healthy donors (dated by TCRdb to about 2017). Preparation of the library involved the immunoSEQ multiplex PCR assay. Here the immuneACCESS table is served through TCRdb, limited to in-frame sequences with V and J called. Missing clones are a known gap in these copies; in checked studies unresolved V genes cover under half, and the rest lacks a known reason. This sample gives roughly 310,000 clones in total; roughly 86% of them show up just once. Of the sample, around 0.96% is held by the ten largest clones. Input material: PBMCs. The receptors come from a man aged 25 to 45 in good health and CMV-seronegative.

The V call is TRBV20-1, the J call TRBJ1-2; D is uncertain. Germline V gene sequence: CDR1 DFQATT, CDR2 SNEGSKA (reference sequence). This CDR3 comprises 10 residues. V gave up 6 bases and J gave up 8 bases, with 10 bases separating them. CDR3 DNA sequence: TGCAGTGCCGTAACCGGGGGCTACACCTTC. Translation: CSAVTGGYTF.

The chain employs TRBV19 and TRBJ1-2, with D perhaps TRBD1 (5 bases). V lost 7 bases and J lost 3, with 15 bases in between. Germline values: CDR1 LNHDA, CDR2 SQIVND (reference sequence). The CDR3 is 14 residues long. The CDR3 here is CASTRFGGDYGYTF. DNA for the CDR3: TGTGCCAGTACCCGCTTCGGGGGAGACTATGGCTACACCTTC. The full variable domain, in which reference TRBV19 and TRBJ1-2 provide the parts outside the CDR3, is DGGITQSPKYLFRKEGQNVTLSCEQNLNHDAMYWYRQDPGQGLRLIYYSQIVNDFQKGDIAEGYSVSREKKESFPLTVTSAQKNPTAFYLCASTRFGGDYGYTFGSGTRLTVV.

The J gene is TRBJ2-7, the V gene TRBV19, with TRBD1 matching over 9 bases. J was trimmed by 6 bases and V by 8 bases; bases with no gene match: 5. This CDR3 is built from 12 residues. Germline values: CDR1 LNHDA, CDR2 SQIVND (reference sequence). CDR3 sequence reads: CASWDRAGEQYF. The CDR3, as DNA: TGTGCCAGTTGGGACAGGGCGGGCGAGCAGTACTTC. Full variable domain (remainder filled in from reference TRBV19 and TRBJ2-7): DGGITQSPKYLFRKEGQNVTLSCEQNLNHDAMYWYRQDPGQGLRLIYYSQIVNDFQKGDIAEGYSVSREKKESFPLTVTSAQKNPTAFYLCASWDRAGEQYFGPGTRLTVT.

CDR3 nucleotides: TGTGCCAGCAGCTTAGCCCAAGACAGGTCCCAGCCCCAGCATTTT. This translates into CASSLAQDRSQPQHF. This chain connects TRBV7-6 to TRBJ1-5; possible D gene TRBD1, 6 bases. V was shortened by 0 bases and J by 7 bases, with 13 bases between the two germline ends. Germline V CDR1 and CDR2: SGHVS, FNYEAQ. The CDR3 extends over 15 amino acids.

This clone came up once. CDR3 amino acids: CASTGLAGVAGELFF. CDR3 DNA: TGCGCCAGCACCGGACTAGCGGGGGTAGCCGGGGAGCTGTTTTTT. The genes are TRBV5-1 and TRBJ2-2, with 13 nucleotides matching TRBD2. The germline V gene encodes CDR1 SGHRS and CDR2 YFSETQ. The CDR3 runs 15 residues. The V gene end was trimmed by 6 bases and the J gene end by 6 bases; junction bases not matched to a gene: 5.

V usage is TRBV5-1 and J usage is TRBJ2-1, with 7 bases identical to TRBD1. Germline CDR1 SGHRS, CDR2 YFSETQ. The CDR3 consists of 16 residues. Trimming took 1 base from V and 11 from J; bases not matched to a gene: 15. In DNA, the CDR3 is TGCGCCAGCAGCTTGACAGGGGCTTTAAACAATAACCAGCAGTTCTTC. This translates into CASSLTGALNNNQQFF.

This sequence joins TRBV14 and TRBJ2-5; 10 nucleotides agree with TRBD2. The CDR3 extends over 17 amino acids. The V and J ends lost 5 bases and 2 bases, in that order; junction bases with no gene match: 11. Germline-derived CDR1 and CDR2 are SGHDN and FVKESK. The CDR3 nucleotides read TGTGCCAGCAGCTATTGGACTAGCGGCGCCGAACAAGAGACCCAGTACTTC. It encodes CASSYWTSGAEQETQYF. Full variable domain (remainder filled in from reference TRBV14 and TRBJ2-5): EAGVTQFPSHSVIEKGQTVTLRCDPISGHDNLYWYRRVMGKEIKFLLHFVKESKQDESGMPNNRFLAERTGGTYSTLKVQPAELEDSGVYFCASSYWTSGAEQETQYFGPGTRLLVL.

V gene TRBV19 combines with J gene TRBJ1-1, with D maybe TRBD1 (5 bases). Germline CDR1 reads LNHDA; CDR2 reads SQIVND (reference sequence). Between the trimmed V and J ends, which lost 7 bases and 1 base, there was a span of 13 bases. There are 14 residues in the CDR3. CDR3 nucleotide sequence: TGTGCCAGTACCGTGGGACTTCAGAACACTGAAGCTTTCTTT. Protein product: CASTVGLQNTEAFF.

The chain joins TRBV7-9 to TRBJ2-5, with unresolved D. Trimming pared 5 bases from V and 2 bases from J, leaving 6 bases between. Germline V gene sequence: CDR1 SEHNR, CDR2 FQNEAQ (reference sequence). CDR3 size: 12 residues. The CDR3 DNA reads as TGTGCCAGCAGCCCCCTTCAAGAGACCCAGTACTTC. Protein: CASSPLQETQYF. The full variable domain, rest sourced from reference TRBV7-9 and TRBJ2-5, is DTGVSQNPRHKITKRGQNVTFRCDPISEHNRLYWYRQTLGQGPEFLTYFQNEAQLEKSRLLSDRFSAERPKGSFSTLEIQRTEQGDSAMYLCASSPLQETQYFGPGTRLLVL.

The chain employs TRBV19 and TRBJ1-5; TRBD1 agrees at 7 bases. The CDR3 runs to 14 residues. With V trimmed by 5 bases and J by 2 bases, 3 bases remained unmatched. Germline assignment: CDR1 LNHDA and CDR2 SQIVND (reference sequence). CDR3 in amino acids: CASSRGQGNQPQHF. CDR3 DNA: TGTGCCAGTAGTCGTGGACAGGGCAATCAGCCCCAGCATTTT.

The gene calls are TRBV5-4 and TRBJ1-1, with D perhaps TRBD1 (5 bases). Germline-derived CDR1 and CDR2 are SGHNT and YYREEE (reference sequence). The V and J ends lost 2 bases and 0 bases respectively, with 8 bases between them. This CDR3 comprises 14 residues. The CDR3 loop is CASSFKGVNTEAFF. In DNA, the CDR3 is TGTGCCAGCAGCTTTAAAGGGGTGAACACTGAAGCTTTCTTT.

The rearrangement links TRBV19 to TRBJ1-2, with TRBD1 matching over 7 bases. CDR1 and CDR2 from the germline V gene are LNHDA and SQIVND (reference sequence). The CDR3 has 14 amino acids. The trim removed 11 bases at V and 4 bases at J, leaving 13 bases unmatched. The CDR3 bases are TGTGCCGTCGGGACAGCGACCACTGCCTATGGCTACACCTTC. Translating gives CAVGTATTAYGYTF.

The rearrangement uses TRBV6-1 and TRBJ2-6; the match to TRBD1 covers 8 bases. CDR1 is MNHNS, CDR2 SASEGT, per germline. CDR3 length equals 17 residues. V shed 2 bases and J 0 bases; nucleotides not matched to a gene: 3. In nucleotides, the CDR3 is TGTGCCAGCAGTGAAAGGGGACAGGCCTCTGGGGCCAACGTCCTGACTTTC. This encodes CASSERGQASGANVLTF.

The chain is built from TRBV9 and TRBJ2-2; D is perhaps TRBD1 (6 bases). CDR1 is SGDLS, CDR2 YYNGEE, per germline. The CDR3 contains 13 residues. Deletions cut 6 bases from V and 4 bases from J, with 10 bases between. The CDR3 is CASNRAGTGELFF. For the CDR3, the DNA is TGTGCCAGCAACAGGGCGGGCACCGGGGAGCTGTTTTTT.

The rearrangement joins TRBV9 to TRBJ1-2; 9 bases are shared with TRBD1. The CDR3 consists of 16 residues. V was pared by 3 bases and J by 3 bases, with 9 bases of the junction left unmatched. CDR1 SGDLS and CDR2 YYNGEE come from the germline V gene. In DNA, the CDR3 is TGTGCCAGCAGCGCGTCTTCCGGGACAGGGTACTATGGCTACACCTTC. Its protein is CASSASSGTGYYGYTF.

The chain combines TRBV7-2 with TRBJ2-5; D is possibly TRBD2 (5 bases). Trimming stripped 0 bases from V and 5 bases from J, with 10 bases between. CDR1 and CDR2 from the germline V gene are SGHTA and FQGNSA. The CDR3 covers 14 residues. The CDR3, as DNA: TGTGCCAGCAGCTTAGCGGGTCGGGATGAGACCCAGTACTTC. Protein sequence: CASSLAGRDETQYF.

The gene calls are TRBV6-8 and TRBJ2-6; tentatively, D is TRBD2 (7 bases). The CDR3 has 16 residues. Germline V gene lookup returns CDR1 MNHGY and CDR2 SAAAGT. The V end was cut by 8 bases, the J end by 0 bases, with 14 bases between. DNA of the CDR3: TGTGCCAGCGTTACAGGGAGGGCCTCTGGGGCCAACGTCCTGACTTTC. This encodes CASVTGRASGANVLTF.

This chain joins TRBV5-1 and TRBJ1-6; 7 positions match TRBD1. This CDR3 is built from 15 residues. Trimming took 4 bases from V and 4 from J; bases not matched to a gene: 5. Germline V lookup: CDR1 SGHRS, CDR2 YFSETQ. The CDR3 DNA reads as TGCGCCAGCAGCCCGAACAGGGGTTATAATTCACCCCTCCACTTT. This codes for CASSPNRGYNSPLHF.

V gene TRBV19 combines with J gene TRBJ1-5; a possible D gene is TRBD1 (6 bases). The germline CDR1 and CDR2 sequences are LNHDA and SQIVND (reference sequence). V was trimmed by 5 bases and J by 6 bases, leaving 14 bases between them. This CDR3 is 14 amino acids long. CDR3 sequence (DNA): TGTGCCAGTAGTCACCAGGGGATCGTTCAGCCCCAGCATTTT. Amino acids: CASSHQGIVQPQHF.

V usage is TRBV27 and J usage is TRBJ2-3, with D perhaps matching TRBD1 (6 bases). Trimming took 3 bases from V and 3 from J, leaving 7 bases between them. Germline-derived CDR1 and CDR2 are MNHEY and SMNVEV (reference sequence). The CDR3 is 13 residues long. In DNA form, the CDR3 reads TGTGCCAGCAGTTTCAGGGGTACAGATACGCAGTATTTT. Encoded protein: CASSFRGTDTQYF.

V usage is TRBV19 and J usage is TRBJ1-5; 8 bases match TRBD1. J lost 7 bases, V lost 6 bases, and 8 bases had no gene match. CDR1 is LNHDA and CDR2 is SQIVND in the germline V gene (reference sequence). This CDR3 is built from 14 residues. The CDR3 loop reads CASSIQGDGQPQHF. CDR3 nucleotides: TGTGCCAGTAGCATACAGGGGGATGGCCAGCCCCAGCATTTT.

This clone was counted a few times. J is TRBJ2-7 and V is TRBV9; TRBD2 might be the D (5 bases). This CDR3 is built from 13 residues. V lost 4 bases and J 3 bases, leaving 11 bases between the germline ends. CDR1 and CDR2 from the germline V gene are SGDLS and YYNGEE. Written as DNA, the CDR3 is TGTGCCAGCAGCCCAGACGGACTCTACGAGCAGTACTTC. Its protein product is CASSPDGLYEQYF.

This clone was picked up one time. The same CDR3 also results from other DNA sequences found in this sample. This chain links TRBV5-1 with TRBJ2-5; 9 bases map to TRBD2. Germline V lookup: CDR1 SGHRS, CDR2 YFSETQ. J was trimmed by 5 bases and V by 0 bases; bases with no gene match: 2. CDR3 length equals 14 residues. As DNA, the CDR3 is TGCGCCAGCAGCTTGGATCTAGCGGGGGAGACCCAGTACTTC. Amino acid sequence: CASSLDLAGETQYF.

This clone showed up just once. The CDR3: CASSLAFPGGPGYTF. CDR3 nucleotide sequence: TGTGCCAGCAGCCTAGCATTTCCGGGGGGACCTGGCTACACCTTC. The chain uses TRBV5-4 and TRBJ1-2; possible D gene TRBD1, 5 bases. V shed 4 bases and J shed 7 bases, with 20 bases lying between them. Germline V lookup: CDR1 SGHNT, CDR2 YYREEE (reference sequence). CDR3 length equals 15 residues.

This clone was recorded a few times. The V and J genes are TRBV6-1 and TRBJ1-2; TRBD1 matches at 9 bases. CDR1 and CDR2 from the germline V gene are MNHNS and SASEGT. CDR3 length: 14 residues. V was pared by 6 bases and J by 9 bases, with 11 bases of the junction left unmatched. As DNA, the CDR3 is TGTGCCAGCAGGGAGACAGGGGGTGGGAACCGCTACACCTTC. It yields the protein CASRETGGGNRYTF.

This clone was observed a handful of times. V gene TRBV4-3 combines with J gene TRBJ2-1, with TRBD2 identical over 15 bases. The CDR3 spans 16 residues. The trim removed 0 bases at V and 11 bases at J, leaving 5 bases unmatched. Germline CDR1 is LGHNA and CDR2 is YSLEER. CDR3 coding DNA: TGCGCCAGCAGCCAAGACGGGACTAGCGGGGGGAGTCAGCAGTTCTTC. It is translated as CASSQDGTSGGSQQFF.

The chain joins TRBV19 to TRBJ2-7, with D perhaps TRBD2 (5 bases). The CDR3 is 15 residues long. Trimming cost V 0 bases and J 2 bases, with 11 bases left between them. CDR1 and CDR2 (germline): LNHDA, SQIVND (reference sequence). The CDR3 DNA sequence: TGTGCCAGTAGTATAGAACTAGTGAGGACCTACGAGCAGTACTTC. It specifies CASSIELVRTYEQYF.

The chain recombines TRBV28 with TRBJ1-2, with 9 bases that match TRBD1. Germline loops: CDR1 MDHEN, CDR2 SYDVKM. J lost 7 bases, V lost 6 bases, and 9 bases had no gene match. CDR3 size: 14 residues. The CDR3 is CASSSSGTGLGYTF. CDR3 sequence (DNA): TGTGCCAGCAGCTCCTCTGGGACAGGGCTTGGCTACACCTTC.

The rearrangement joins TRBV7-9 to TRBJ2-7; maybe TRBD1 (5 bases). Trimming removed 1 base from V and 0 bases from J, with 10 bases in between. The CDR3 runs 15 residues. Germline values: CDR1 SEHNR, CDR2 FQNEAQ (reference sequence). The CDR3 here is CASSLVLDNSYEQYF. The CDR3 bases are TGTGCCAGCAGCTTAGTTTTGGACAACTCCTACGAGCAGTACTTC. The full variable domain, in which reference TRBV7-9 and TRBJ2-7 provide the parts outside the CDR3, is DTGVSQNPRHKITKRGQNVTFRCDPISEHNRLYWYRQTLGQGPEFLTYFQNEAQLEKSRLLSDRFSAERPKGSFSTLEIQRTEQGDSAMYLCASSLVLDNSYEQYFGPGTRLTVT.